This T cell receptor (beta chain) comes out of a study of Graves' ophthalmopathy and Graves' hyperthyroidism. V was trimmed by 3 bases and J by 1 base, leaving 15 bases between them. The CDR3 runs to 16 residues. CDR1 is LNHNV, CDR2 YYDKDF, per germline (reference sequence). Amplification targeted the TCR beta CDR3 regions, with RNA transcripts as the source material. The first-round RT-PCR employed HTBI primers together with the Qiagen OneStep RT-PCR kit. A multiplex PCR was then performed as the second round. TCRdb reprocessed the multiplex PCR reads with MiXCR, giving one entry per CDR3 protein. Among over a million distinct CDR3 sequences listed, roughly 35% were seen once.

The rearrangement joins TRBV15 to TRBJ2-5; possibly TRBD1 or TRBD2 for D (6 bases each). The sequencing input was peripheral blood or thyroid tissue (not recorded which). This sequence was found in an adult man with Graves' hyperthyroidism. CDR3 protein: CATSSLVGGSQETQYF. The DNA for the CDR3 is TGTGCCACCAGCAGCTTAGTGGGGGGCAGCCAAGAGACCCAGTACTTC.